These T cell receptor beta chains were read from a single sample in a study of blood T cells in healthy people across ages. TCRdb itself ran the 5' RACE reads through MiXCR, one entry per CDR3 protein. The sample holds about 1.5 million distinct CDR3 sequences, 42% seen once. Sample: blood. The receptors were gathered from a woman under 30 in good health. The CDR3 runs from the conserved cysteine through the conserved F or W. A D gene is named only where the DNA matches it firmly. Clone size, where shown, is once, few, many, or a class for clones that have expanded.

size	V	D	J	CDR3	DNA
few	TRBV4-1	-	TRBJ1-2	CASSQEVKNYGYTF	TGCGCCAGCAGCCAAGAGGTCAAAAACTATGGCTACACCTTC
-	TRBV5-6	TRBD1	TRBJ2-7	CASSSPDRGLYEQYF	TGTGCCAGCAGCTCCCCGGACAGGGGGCTCTACGAGCAGTACTTC
-	TRBV28	-	TRBJ1-2	CASSLSSGVSYGYTF	TGTGCCAGCAGTTTATCTAGCGGGGTTAGCTATGGCTACACCTTC
-	TRBV5-1	TRBD1	TRBJ1-5	CASSSTGTVDQPQHF	TGCGCCAGCAGCTCGACCGGGACAGTGGATCAGCCCCAGCATTTT
-	TRBV6-2/TRBV6-3	-	TRBJ1-1	CASSYTGSTEAFF	TGTGCCAGCAGTTACACGGGGAGCACTGAAGCTTTCTTT
-	TRBV4-3	-	TRBJ1-4	CASSQYLPREKLFF	TGCGCCAGCAGCCAATACCTTCCTAGGGAAAAACTGTTTTTT
-	TRBV3-1	-	TRBJ1-2	CASSPRTDLWGYTF	TGTGCCAGCAGCCCGAGGACAGACCTATGGGGCTACACCTTC
few	TRBV7-9	-	TRBJ2-5	CASSVVARVGAQYF	TGTGCCAGCAGTGTTGTTGCCCGGGTGGGGGCCCAGTACTTC
once	TRBV29-1	-	TRBJ2-1	CSLRQNSLSDEQFF	TGCAGCCTCCGACAGAATTCCCTTTCTGATGAGCAGTTCTTC
-	TRBV12-3/TRBV12-4	-	TRBJ2-3	CASRKVGNADMQYF	TGTGCCAGCAGGAAAGTAGGGAACGCAGATATGCAGTATTTT
-	TRBV7-9	-	TRBJ1-6	CASSPLGTDAPGSPLHF	TGTGCCAGCAGCCCCCTCGGGACCGACGCTCCTGGTTCACCCCTCCACTTT
-	TRBV5-6	-	TRBJ2-1	CAGSLGLAQFF	TGTGCCGGCAGCTTGGGTCTAGCCCAGTTCTTC
few	TRBV20-1	-	TRBJ1-2	CSARDSGQNYGYTF	TGCAGTGCTAGAGATTCCGGACAGAACTATGGCTACACCTTC
-	TRBV5-1	TRBD1	TRBJ2-7	CASSLRQGALYEQYF	TGCGCCAGCAGCTTGCGCCAGGGGGCTTTATACGAGCAGTACTTC
-	TRBV6-1	-	TRBJ2-2	CASSEIRQGELFF	TGTGCCAGCAGTGAAATCCGACAGGGGGAGCTGTTTTTT
-	TRBV27	TRBD1	TRBJ2-4	CASSSQGAGAKNIQYF	TGTGCCAGCAGTTCACAGGGGGCAGGGGCCAAAAACATTCAGTACTTC
-	TRBV11-2	-	TRBJ2-7	CASAVTNAYEQYF	TGTGCCAGCGCGGTGACTAACGCATACGAGCAGTACTTC
few	TRBV10-3	-	TRBJ2-5	CAISGGGRLGQETQYF	TGTGCCATCAGTGGTGGGGGACGCTTGGGCCAAGAGACCCAGTACTTC
few	TRBV3-1	-	TRBJ1-4	CASSRRTGSNEKLFF	TGTGCCAGCAGCCGTCGGACGGGAAGTAATGAAAAACTGTTTTTT
few	TRBV5-1	TRBD1	TRBJ1-1	CASSLGSGGLTEAFF	TGCGCCAGCAGCTTGGGGTCAGGGGGGCTCACTGAAGCTTTCTTT
-	TRBV30	-	TRBJ1-1	CAWSVNVRTEAFF	TGTGCCTGGAGCGTCAATGTAAGGACTGAAGCTTTCTTT
-	TRBV7-2	TRBD1	TRBJ1-2	CASSYKGQNYGYTF	TGTGCCAGCAGCTATAAGGGACAGAACTATGGCTACACCTTC
few	TRBV12-3/TRBV12-4	-	TRBJ2-6	CASMQQPYGANVLTF	TGTGCCAGCATGCAACAGCCTTATGGGGCCAACGTCCTGACTTTC
-	TRBV7-2	-	TRBJ2-4	CASSLMGKLAKNIQYF	TGTGCCAGCAGCTTAATGGGCAAGCTAGCCAAAAACATTCAGTACTTC
-	TRBV6-5	-	TRBJ1-4	CASRSEGATNEKLFF	TGTGCCAGCAGAAGCGAGGGAGCAACTAATGAAAAACTGTTTTTT
-	TRBV20-1	TRBD2	TRBJ2-7	CSADDPSGSFYEQYF	TGCAGTGCAGATGACCCCAGCGGGAGTTTCTACGAGCAGTACTTC
few	TRBV7-2	TRBD2	TRBJ2-1	CASSSTSGIYNEQFF	TGTGCCAGCAGCTCAACTAGCGGGATTTACAATGAGCAGTTCTTC